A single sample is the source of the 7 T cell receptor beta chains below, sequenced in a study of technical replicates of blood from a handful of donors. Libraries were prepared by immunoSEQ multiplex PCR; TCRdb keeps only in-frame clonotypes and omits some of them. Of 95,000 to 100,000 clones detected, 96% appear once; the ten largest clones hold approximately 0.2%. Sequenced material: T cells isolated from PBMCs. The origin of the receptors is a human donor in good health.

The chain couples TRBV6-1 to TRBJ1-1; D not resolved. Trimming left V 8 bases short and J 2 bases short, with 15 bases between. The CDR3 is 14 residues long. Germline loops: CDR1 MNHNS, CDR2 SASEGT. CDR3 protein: CASYSGRANTEAFF. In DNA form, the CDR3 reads TGTGCCAGCTATTCCGGTCGAGCTAACACTGAAGCTTTCTTT.

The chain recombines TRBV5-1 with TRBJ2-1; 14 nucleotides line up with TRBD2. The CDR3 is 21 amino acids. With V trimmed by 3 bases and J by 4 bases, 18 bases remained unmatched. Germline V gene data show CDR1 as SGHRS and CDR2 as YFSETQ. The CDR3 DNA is TGCGCCAGCAGCTCTACCGCGACTAGCGGGAGGGCCGCGGGGCGTTACAATGAGCAGTTCTTC. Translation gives CASSSTATSGRAAGRYNEQFF.

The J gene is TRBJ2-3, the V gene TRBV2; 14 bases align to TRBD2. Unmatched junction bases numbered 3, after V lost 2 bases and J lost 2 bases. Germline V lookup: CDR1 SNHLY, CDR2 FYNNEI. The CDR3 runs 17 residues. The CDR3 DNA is TGTGCCAGCAGTGAACCGACTAGCGGGGGGGCCACAGATACGCAGTATTTT. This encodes CASSEPTSGGATDTQYF.

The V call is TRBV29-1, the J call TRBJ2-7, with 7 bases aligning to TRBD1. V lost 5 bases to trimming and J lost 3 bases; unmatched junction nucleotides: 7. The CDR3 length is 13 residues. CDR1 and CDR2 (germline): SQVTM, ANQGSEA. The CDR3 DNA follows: TGCAGCGTTCTTCCTCAGGGGGTCTACGAGCAGTACTTC. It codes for CSVLPQGVYEQYF.

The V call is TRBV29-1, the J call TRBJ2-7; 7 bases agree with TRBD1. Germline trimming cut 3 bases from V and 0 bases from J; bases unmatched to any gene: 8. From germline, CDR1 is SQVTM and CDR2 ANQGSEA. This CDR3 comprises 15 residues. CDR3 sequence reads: CSVDLTGAPSYEQYF. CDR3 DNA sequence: TGCAGCGTTGATCTCACAGGGGCCCCCTCCTACGAGCAGTACTTC.

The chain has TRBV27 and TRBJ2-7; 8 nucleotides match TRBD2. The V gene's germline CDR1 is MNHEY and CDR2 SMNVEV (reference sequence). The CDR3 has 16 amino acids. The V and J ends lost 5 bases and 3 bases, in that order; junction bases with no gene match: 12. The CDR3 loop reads CASSLTPGGANYEQYF. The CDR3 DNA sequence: TGTGCCAGCAGTCTTACCCCGGGAGGGGCCAACTACGAGCAGTACTTC.

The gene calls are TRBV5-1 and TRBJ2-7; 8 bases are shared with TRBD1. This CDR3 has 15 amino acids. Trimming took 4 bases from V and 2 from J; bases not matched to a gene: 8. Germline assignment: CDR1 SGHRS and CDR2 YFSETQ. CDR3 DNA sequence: TGCGCCAGCAGCCAACGGACAGGGAGTACCTACGAGCAGTACTTC. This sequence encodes CASSQRTGSTYEQYF.